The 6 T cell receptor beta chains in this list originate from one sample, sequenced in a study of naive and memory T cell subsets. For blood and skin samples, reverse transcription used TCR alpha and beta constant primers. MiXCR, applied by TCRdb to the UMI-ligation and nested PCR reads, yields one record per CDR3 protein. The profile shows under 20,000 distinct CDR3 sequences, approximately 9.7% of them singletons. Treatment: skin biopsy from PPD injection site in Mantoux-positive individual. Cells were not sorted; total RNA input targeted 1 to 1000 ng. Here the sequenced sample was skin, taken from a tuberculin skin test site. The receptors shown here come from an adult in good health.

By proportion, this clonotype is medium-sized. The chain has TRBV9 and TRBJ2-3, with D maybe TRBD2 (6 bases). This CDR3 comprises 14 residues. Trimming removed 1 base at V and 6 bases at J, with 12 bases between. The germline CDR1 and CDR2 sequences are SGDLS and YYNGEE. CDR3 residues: CASSVRRGSDTQYF. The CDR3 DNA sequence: TGTGCCAGCAGCGTAAGGAGGGGCTCGGATACGCAGTATTTT. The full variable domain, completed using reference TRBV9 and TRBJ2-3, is DSGVTQTPKHLITATGQRVTLRCSPRSGDLSVYWYQQSLDQGLQFLIQYYNGEERAKGNILERFSAQQFPDLHSELNLSSLELGDSALYFCASSVRRGSDTQYFGPGTRLTVL.

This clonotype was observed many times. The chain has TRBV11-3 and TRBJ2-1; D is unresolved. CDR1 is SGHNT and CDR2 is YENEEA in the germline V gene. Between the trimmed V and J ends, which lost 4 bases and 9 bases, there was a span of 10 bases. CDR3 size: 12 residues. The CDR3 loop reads CASSSADGEQFF. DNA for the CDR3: TGTGCCAGCAGCTCGGCGGACGGTGAGCAGTTCTTC.

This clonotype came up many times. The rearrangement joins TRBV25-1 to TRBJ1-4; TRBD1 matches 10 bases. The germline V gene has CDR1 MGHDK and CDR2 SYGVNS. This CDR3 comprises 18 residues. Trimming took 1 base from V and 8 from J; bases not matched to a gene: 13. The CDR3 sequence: CASSEFVGRTGGREKLFF. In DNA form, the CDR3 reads TGTGCCAGCAGTGAATTCGTGGGGAGGACAGGGGGTAGGGAAAAACTGTTTTTT.

This chain's CDR3 is CASSLCYETQYF. The CDR3 DNA reads as TGTGCCAGCAGTTTATGCTACGAGACCCAGTACTTC. The chain couples TRBV28 to TRBJ2-5; D remains ambiguous. Trimming stripped 0 bases from V and 5 bases from J, with 4 bases between. Germline CDR1 reads MDHEN; CDR2 reads SYDVKM. This CDR3 has 12 residues.

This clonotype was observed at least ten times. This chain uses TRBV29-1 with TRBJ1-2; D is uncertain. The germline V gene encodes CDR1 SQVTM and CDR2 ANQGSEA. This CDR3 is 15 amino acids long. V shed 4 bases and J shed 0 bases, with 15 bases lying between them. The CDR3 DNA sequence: TGCAGCGTTGTTAAGGAGTGGGGAGCTAACTATGGCTACACCTTC. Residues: CSVVKEWGANYGYTF.

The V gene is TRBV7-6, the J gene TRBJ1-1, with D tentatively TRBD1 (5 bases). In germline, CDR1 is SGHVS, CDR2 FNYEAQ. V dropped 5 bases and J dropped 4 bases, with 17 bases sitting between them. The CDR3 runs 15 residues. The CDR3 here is CASSHSGTGSTEAFF. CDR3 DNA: TGTGCCAGCAGCCATTCGGGGACGGGGAGCACTGAAGCTTTCTTT.